This T cell receptor beta chain appears in the sequencing data of a study of shared clonotypes between healthy human individuals. Study findings and constraints: Depth was large, yet rarefaction showed that sorted-subset sequencing was incomplete.

About this clone itself: Its antigen is not known.

Clones were read by immunoSEQ multiplex PCR, and TCRdb kept only the in-frame ones, dropping some. The sample shows over a million clones, 70% to 80% of them seen only once. Donors, healthy HIV-negative adults, lacked recent acute infections or vaccinations. The V gene's germline CDR1 is SEHNR and CDR2 FQNEAQ (reference sequence). V lost 10 bases and J 0 bases, leaving 19 bases between the germline ends. This CDR3 region has 16 residues. The TCR was taken from a man younger than 35 in good health. The sequenced material came from memory CD4+ T cells sorted from blood. Described subset: CD45RA-negative fraction. The chain joins TRBV7-9 to TRBJ1-3; D gene unclear. The CDR3 is CATPEGSLNSGNTIYF. DNA of the CDR3: TGTGCCACCCCAGAAGGGTCACTGAACTCTGGAAACACCATATATTTT.